The 21 T cell receptor beta chains presented below share a single source sample, sequenced in a study of CD8 T cell repertoires and HIV-1 epitope variants. Method: immunoSEQ multiplex PCR; TCRdb's copy keeps in-frame clones and lacks some. The table includes 5,000 to 5,500 clones, about two thirds detected once. Antigen specificity for these receptors is unknown. Sequenced: cultured CD8+ T cells derived from PBMCs. The receptors were gathered from a male donor with HIV.

Here the CDR3 reads CASSLGGNNEKLFF. DNA for the CDR3: TGTGCCAGCAGCTTGGGGGGCAATAATGAAAAACTGTTTTTT. This sequence joins TRBV5-5 and TRBJ1-4, with D possibly matching TRBD1 (5 bases). V shed 0 bases and J shed 4 bases, with 7 bases lying between them. The germline V gene encodes CDR1 SGHKS and CDR2 YYEKEE (reference sequence). This CDR3 comprises 14 residues. Drawing the rest from reference TRBV5-5 and TRBJ1-4, the complete variable domain is DAGVTQSPTHLIKTRGQQVTLRCSPISGHKSVSWYQQVLGQGPQFIFQYYEKEERGRGNFPDRFSARQFPNYSSELNVNALLLGDSALYLCASSLGGNNEKLFFGSGTQLSVL.

The chain recombines TRBV4-3 with TRBJ2-5, with no clear D. The CDR3 covers 13 residues. The V end lost 5 bases, the J end lost 5 bases, and 12 bases lay between the germline ends. Germline values: CDR1 LGHNA, CDR2 YSLEER. The DNA of the CDR3 is TGCGCCAGCAGCTCCCTTCTCACGGAGACCCAGTACTTC. Its translation: CASSSLLTETQYF.

V usage is TRBV18 and J usage is TRBJ1-6; D ambiguous. CDR3 size: 19 residues. The germline V gene has CDR1 KGHSH and CDR2 LQKENI. Between the trimmed V and J ends, which lost 3 bases and 0 bases, there was a span of 18 bases. The CDR3 DNA is TGTGCCAGCTCACCGCTATGGGATGATTCAGGCTCCTATAATTCACCCCTCCACTTT. This gives the protein CASSPLWDDSGSYNSPLHF.

The rearrangement links TRBV30 to TRBJ2-5, with TRBD2 identical over 9 bases. The CDR3 consists of 15 residues. Per the germline V gene, CDR1 is GTSNPN and CDR2 is SVGIG (reference sequence). Trimming took 2 bases from V and 4 from J; bases not matched to a gene: 8. This CDR3 reads CAWSPVRGGGETQYF. CDR3 bases: TGTGCCTGGAGTCCTGTGCGGGGGGGCGGAGAGACCCAGTACTTC. The full variable domain, completed using reference TRBV30 and TRBJ2-5, is SQTIHQWPATLVQPVGSPLSLECTVEGTSNPNLYWYRQAAGRGLQLLFYSVGIGQISSEVPQNLSASRPQDRQFILSSKKLLLSDSGFYLCAWSPVRGGGETQYFGPGTRLLVL.

This chain joins TRBV18 and TRBJ2-7, with TRBD1 identical over 7 bases. V was pared by 2 bases and J by 5 bases, with 9 bases of the junction left unmatched. This CDR3 has 15 amino acids. CDR1 is KGHSH and CDR2 is LQKENI in the germline V gene. The chain's CDR3 is CASSPGGQGDDEQYF. Written as DNA, the CDR3 is TGTGCCAGCTCACCAGGTGGGCAGGGGGATGACGAGCAGTACTTC.

This rearrangement joins TRBV19 to TRBJ1-6; TRBD1 is a possible D gene (5 bases). This CDR3 contains 15 residues. From germline, CDR1 is LNHDA and CDR2 SQIVND (reference sequence). Trimming removed 4 bases at V and 9 bases at J, with 16 bases between. In DNA form, the CDR3 reads TGTGCCAGTAGTACACCGGGACGGCAAAGTTCACCCCTCCACTTT. Its translation is CASSTPGRQSSPLHF.

The chain has TRBV7-8 and TRBJ2-7; TRBD2 matches 14 bases. The CDR3 consists of 17 residues. The V and J ends lost 5 bases and 1 base, in that order; junction bases with no gene match: 7. Germline values: CDR1 SGHVS, CDR2 FQNEAQ. CDR3 loop: CASSPGTSGRASYEQYF. Here the CDR3 DNA reads TGTGCCAGCAGCCCCGGGACTAGCGGGAGAGCTTCCTACGAGCAGTACTTC.

V is TRBV6-6 and J is TRBJ1-2, with a possible D match to TRBD1 (6 bases). Germline values: CDR1 MNHNY, CDR2 SVGAGI (reference sequence). CDR3 length: 14 residues. Trimming pared 2 bases from V and 6 bases from J, leaving 13 bases between. CDR3 sequence reads: CASSYGGRTNGYTF. The CDR3 DNA reads as TGTGCCAGCAGTTACGGGGGGCGCACAAATGGCTACACCTTC.

The J gene is TRBJ2-7, the V gene TRBV2; D is ambiguous. V was shortened by 8 bases and J by 5 bases, with 13 bases between the two germline ends. The CDR3 is made up of 12 amino acids. Germline CDR1 and CDR2: SNHLY and FYNNEI. In DNA form, the CDR3 reads TGTGCCAGCCTTTTATCGGCTCACGAGCAGTACTTC. Its translation is CASLLSAHEQYF.

The rearrangement uses TRBV7-9 and TRBJ1-2, with TRBD1 matching 7 bases. The CDR3 extends over 14 amino acids. Germline-derived CDR1 and CDR2 are SEHNR and FQNEAQ (reference sequence). With 5 bases clipped from V and 8 bases from J, the junction kept 11 bases outside the gene matches. CDR3 nucleotides: TGTGCCAGCAGCCCGACAGGGCCCTATGAGGGCTACACCTTC. It codes for CASSPTGPYEGYTF.

With respect to this clone: The same CDR3 arises from other DNA sequences in this sample as well. The J gene is TRBJ2-2, the V gene TRBV5-4; the D is unclear. The CDR3 is 13 amino acids. The germline gives CDR1 SGHNT, CDR2 YYREEE (reference sequence). V was trimmed by 2 bases and J by 6 bases, leaving 8 bases between them. In nucleotides, the CDR3 is TGTGCCAGCAGCTTCCTCGGCCCCGGGGAGCTGTTTTTT. Translation: CASSFLGPGELFF.

This chain uses TRBV19 with TRBJ1-1, with 8 bases that match TRBD1. The CDR3 consists of 17 residues. The germline gives CDR1 LNHDA, CDR2 SQIVND (reference sequence). V lost 3 bases to trimming and J lost 4 bases; unmatched junction nucleotides: 13. The chain's CDR3 is CASSMGQGALTFTEAFF. For the CDR3, the DNA is TGTGCCAGTAGTATGGGTCAGGGGGCGCTGACTTTCACTGAAGCTTTCTTT.

This clone was picked up a small number of times. The gene calls are TRBV2 and TRBJ2-5; TRBD1 is a possible D gene (6 bases). Per the germline V gene, CDR1 is SNHLY and CDR2 is FYNNEI. This CDR3 region has 15 residues. Trimming took 3 bases from V and 7 from J, leaving 18 bases between them. The CDR3: CASSDPDSAWGTQYF. The CDR3 DNA reads TGTGCCAGCAGTGATCCGGACAGCGCTTGGGGGACCCAGTACTTC.

The chain links TRBV25-1 to TRBJ2-5, with 12 bases matching TRBD1. CDR1 and CDR2 (germline): MGHDK, SYGVNS. The CDR3 consists of 15 residues. With V trimmed by 2 bases and J by 5 bases, 3 bases remained unmatched. DNA for the CDR3: TGTGCCAGCAGTGAAGGGACAGGGGGCGGGGAGACCCAGTACTTC. Protein product: CASSEGTGGGETQYF.

This rearrangement joins TRBV5-3 to TRBJ1-4; D is perhaps TRBD1 (5 bases). TRBV5-3 falls under the ORF class, with uncertain function. V lost 0 bases, J lost 4 bases, and 22 bases lay in between. The CDR3 contains 19 residues. DNA for the CDR3: TGTGCCAGAAGCTTGGGACTCCCCATGGGGTCAGGGATTAATGAAAAACTGTTTTTT. Protein sequence: CARSLGLPMGSGINEKLFF.

This clone is categorized as medium-sized. The V and J genes are TRBV28 and TRBJ1-2; D is unclear. CDR3 size: 12 residues. V was pared by 5 bases and J by 8 bases, with 12 bases between. Looked up from germline, CDR1 is MDHEN and CDR2 is SYDVKM. CDR3 DNA: TGTGCCAGCAGTCTGGATCGCTGGGGCTACACCTTC. Its translation is CASSLDRWGYTF.

The chain combines TRBV5-6 with TRBJ2-7; D is ambiguous. Per germline, CDR1 SGHDT and CDR2 YYEEEE. V lost 5 bases and J lost 2, with 14 bases in between. This CDR3 is built from 14 residues. The CDR3 DNA reads as TGTGCCAGCAGTTCAGATGTCTCGGCCTACGAGCAGTACTTC. This translates into CASSSDVSAYEQYF.

The chain employs TRBV13 and TRBJ1-1; D gene ambiguous. The length of the CDR3 is 15 residues. CDR1 is PRHDT, CDR2 FYEKMQ, per germline (reference sequence). Trimming took off 1 base at V and 2 bases at J, with 11 bases between the two ends. The DNA of the CDR3 is TGTGCCAGCAGCTTAGAACGGAACTTAAACACTGAAGCTTTCTTT. Translation gives CASSLERNLNTEAFF.

This chain joins TRBV7-8 and TRBJ2-1, with D unclear. The germline V gene encodes CDR1 SGHVS and CDR2 FQNEAQ. This CDR3 comprises 13 residues. Trimming took off 0 bases at V and 6 bases at J, with 6 bases between the two ends. The CDR3 loop is CASSLARGNEQFF. The DNA for the CDR3 is TGTGCCAGCAGCTTAGCACGAGGCAATGAGCAGTTCTTC.

The V call is TRBV28, the J call TRBJ2-1; D is tentatively TRBD1 or TRBD2 (5 bases each). The CDR3 consists of 13 residues. The V end was cut by 5 bases, the J end by 6 bases, with 11 bases between. Germline CDR1 MDHEN, CDR2 SYDVKM. As DNA, the CDR3 is TGTGCCAGCAGTGGGGACCGACTCAATGAGCAGTTCTTC. As protein: CASSGDRLNEQFF.

This chain uses TRBV28 with TRBJ2-2; unclear D gene. The germline V and J ends were trimmed by 7 bases and 4 bases, with 16 bases remaining between them. From germline, CDR1 is MDHEN and CDR2 SYDVKM. The CDR3 has 15 amino acids. The CDR3 loop reads CASTPIRASTGELFF. The DNA of the CDR3 is TGTGCCAGCACCCCCATCCGGGCCTCCACCGGGGAGCTGTTTTTT. Variable domain in full (rest from reference TRBV28 and TRBJ2-2): DVKVTQSSRYLVKRTGEKVFLECVQDMDHENMFWYRQDPGLGLRLIYFSYDVKMKEKGDIPEGYSVSREKKERFSLILESASTNQTSMYLCASTPIRASTGELFFGEGSRLTVL.